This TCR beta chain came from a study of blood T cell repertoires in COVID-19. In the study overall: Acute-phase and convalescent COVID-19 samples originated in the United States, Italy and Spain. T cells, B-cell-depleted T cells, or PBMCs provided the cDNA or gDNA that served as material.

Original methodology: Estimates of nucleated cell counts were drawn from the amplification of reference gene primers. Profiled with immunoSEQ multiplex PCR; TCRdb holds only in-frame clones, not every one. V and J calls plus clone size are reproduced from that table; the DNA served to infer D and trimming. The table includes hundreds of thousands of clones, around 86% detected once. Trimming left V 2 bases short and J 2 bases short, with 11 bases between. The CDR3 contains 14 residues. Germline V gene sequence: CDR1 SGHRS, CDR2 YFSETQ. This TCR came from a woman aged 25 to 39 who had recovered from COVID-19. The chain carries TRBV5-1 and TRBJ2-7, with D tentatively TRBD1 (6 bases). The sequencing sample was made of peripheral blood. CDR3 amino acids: CASSFDRPPYEQYF. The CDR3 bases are TGCGCCAGCAGCTTCGACAGGCCCCCCTACGAGCAGTACTTC.